This TCR beta chain was captured in a study of regulatory T cells in long-lasting Graves disease. About the research overall: Persistent Graves' disease denoted over 5 years of antithyroid drugs plus positive TSH receptor antibodies.

The CDR3 comprises 15 residues, both ends counted. The germline V gene encodes CDR1 SGHRS and CDR2 YFSETQ. In building TCR beta libraries, iRepertoire HTBI primers were used together with Arm-PCR of CDR3 regions. TCRdb used MiXCR to reprocess the multiplex PCR reads, holding one entry per CDR3 protein. This repertoire shows a few hundred thousand distinct CDR3 sequences, 23% found once; its top ten account for about a quarter. Broader study findings: Persistent patients shared more public clonotypes (about 2,700) than new patients (more than 900).

This clonotype was detected only a few times. As yet, its antigen is unknown. The limits of the CDR3 on the DNA are not certain, so only TCRdb's listed CDR3 is given. Time point given: persistent/refractory GD, antithyroid drugs over 5 years with positive TRAb. Preparation of the TCR library used RNA extracted from PBMCs. The rearrangement uses TRBV5-1 and TRBJ2-1. Specimen: peripheral blood mononuclear cells (PBMCs), collected when the disease was refractory, from a patient treated with antithyroid drugs. The sequence was obtained from a female donor with Graves disease. The CDR3 reads CASSLAQAFYNEQFF.